This T cell receptor (beta chain) was identified in a study of blood T cell repertoires in COVID-19 (dated by TCRdb to the early 2020s). General notes on the study: The collaborator samples originated in the United States, Italy and Spain and spanned the acute and convalescent phases of COVID-19. Samples came from the ongoing ImmuneRACE study (first 160 participants) plus 1,254 subjects from 6 global collaborators. The material from the prospective study consisted of cDNA or gDNA derived from T cells, B-cell-depleted T cells, or PBMCs. Where available, HLA class I and class II types were taken from metadata supplied by the sample provider and were not determined by assay-based typing. A de-identified subject ID, COVID-19 status, age in years and sex were almost always included in the sample metadata. A freely available public database, intended as a resource for researchers studying the immune response to SARS-CoV-2, is where the repertoires were released. Subjects who had been exposed to COVID-19, were actively infected with it, or had recovered from it provided the deeply sampled blood TCRbeta repertoires that made up the dataset.

The CDR3, cysteine through phenylalanine, is 14 amino acids long. Kept here is only the CDR3 DNA, which spans 42 bases and is read in frame from base 1. Looking up the germline V gene (reference sequence) yields CDR1 SGHNT and CDR2 YYREEE. Trimming costs V 4 bases and J 0 bases, and their ends lie 10 bases apart. Beyond this particular receptor, the publication reports: The quantity of clinical and demographic metadata differed by source and by participant and was supplied without curation.

TCRbeta CDR3 regions were amplified from genomic DNA by means of the immunoSEQ Assay, a bias-controlled multiplex PCR. In the authors' own workflow: The number of nucleated cells in each sample was estimated from the amplification of reference gene primers within the assay. To quantify the absolute abundance of each unique TCRbeta CDR3 rearrangement, sequence reads were collapsed and filtered. For each sample, productive Simpson clonality was calculated as the square root of Simpson's diversity index across productive rearrangements. As stored in TCRdb, this immuneACCESS dataset retains in-frame rearrangements with V and J assigned. A fraction of the clones does not appear; measured against another copy, unresolved V genes explain less than half of the discrepancy, and the remainder lacks a known reason. V and J calls and clone size are those listed in that table; D and trimming were worked out from the DNA. The sample table contains more than 250,000 clones; only one count was recorded for roughly nine tenths of them. The ten biggest clones cover around 6% of the sample.

Participants in the prospective study were enrolled through a virtual design, were aged roughly 18 to 100 years, and lived in 24 United States geographic areas. To assign participants to cohorts, the prospective study relied on clinical history that participants themselves reported in a screening survey and a study questionnaire. ImmuneRACE Cohort 3 recovered participants were defined by two consecutive negative NP/OP PCR tests, healthcare professional clearance, or symptom resolution. In the prospective study, mobile phlebotomists collected whole blood, serum and a nasopharyngeal or oropharyngeal swab from each participant. Additional blood draws and questionnaires over an approximately 2-month period could optionally be provided by prospective study participants. Before DNA extraction, prospective study blood samples were shipped either frozen or at room temperature. In the case of this clone: This clone's antigen is unknown. No much larger clone exists at a distance of one base, and base qualities are not known.

The sequence links TRBV5-4 to TRBJ1-2; TRBD1 is a possible D gene, resting on 5 matching bases. Specimen: PBMCs or T cells enriched from blood (not recorded which). This TCR came from a woman aged 30 to 39 who had recovered from COVID-19. The nucleotides are TGTGCCAGCAGCGGAGAGACAGCTAACTATGGCTACACCTTC. Translated, this is CASSGETANYGYTF.